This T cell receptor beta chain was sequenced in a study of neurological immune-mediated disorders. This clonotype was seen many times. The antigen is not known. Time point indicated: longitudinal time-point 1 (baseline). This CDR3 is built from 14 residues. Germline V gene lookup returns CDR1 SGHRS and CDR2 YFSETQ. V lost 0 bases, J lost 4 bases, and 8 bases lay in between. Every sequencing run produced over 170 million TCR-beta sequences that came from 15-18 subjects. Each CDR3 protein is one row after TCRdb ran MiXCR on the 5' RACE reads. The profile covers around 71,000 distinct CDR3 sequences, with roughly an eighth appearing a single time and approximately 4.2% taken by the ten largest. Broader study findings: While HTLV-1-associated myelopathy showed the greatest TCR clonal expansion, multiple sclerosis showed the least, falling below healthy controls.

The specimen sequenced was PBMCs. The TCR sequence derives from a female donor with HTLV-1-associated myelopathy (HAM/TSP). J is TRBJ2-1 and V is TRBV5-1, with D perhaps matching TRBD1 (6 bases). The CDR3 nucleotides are TGCGCCAGCAGCTTGGCCCAGGGGTACAATGAGCAGTTCTTC. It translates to CASSLAQGYNEQFF.